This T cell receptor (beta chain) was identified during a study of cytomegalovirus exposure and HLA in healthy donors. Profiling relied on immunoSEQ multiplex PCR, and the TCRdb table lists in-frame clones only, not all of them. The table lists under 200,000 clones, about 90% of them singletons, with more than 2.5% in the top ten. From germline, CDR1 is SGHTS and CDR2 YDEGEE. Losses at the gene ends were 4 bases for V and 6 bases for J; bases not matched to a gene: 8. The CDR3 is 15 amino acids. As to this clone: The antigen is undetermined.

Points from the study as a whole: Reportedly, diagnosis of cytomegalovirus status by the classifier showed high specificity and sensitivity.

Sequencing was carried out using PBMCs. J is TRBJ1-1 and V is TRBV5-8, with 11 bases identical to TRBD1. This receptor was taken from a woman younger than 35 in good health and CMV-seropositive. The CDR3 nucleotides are TGTGCCAGCAGCCCACAGGACAGGGGGCACCCTGAAGCTTTCTTT. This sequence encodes CASSPQDRGHPEAFF.